Given below is one T cell receptor (beta chain) in context. This sample was included in a study of blood T cell repertoires in COVID-19. Germline V gene data show CDR1 as SGHTA and CDR2 as FQGTGA. V shed 3 bases and J 6 bases; nucleotides not matched to a gene: 8. The CDR3 runs to 15 residues. Study processing details: Amplification of reference gene primers was used by the study to estimate nucleated cell counts. Some clones are missing from TCRdb's copy, which holds only in-frame ones; the method was immunoSEQ multiplex PCR. The D gene and trimming were derived from the DNA, and the V and J assignments and clone size from that table. The sample carries 300,000 or so clones, around four fifths recorded once.

The sequence was obtained from a woman between 50 and 59 years old with acute or convalescent COVID-19. The sequenced sample was peripheral blood. V usage is TRBV7-3 and J usage is TRBJ2-1; 7 nucleotides agree with TRBD2. DNA of the CDR3: TGTGCCAGCAGCTTCCGCGCGGGAGTCCCCAATGAGCAGTTCTTC. This encodes CASSFRAGVPNEQFF.